The rows below give T cell receptor beta chains drawn from one sample of a study of blood T cells in healthy people across ages. TCRdb passed the 5' RACE reads through MiXCR, listing each CDR3 protein once. The data hold approximately 670,000 distinct CDR3 sequences, with roughly 43% observed a single time. The sample taken for sequencing was blood. The source of these receptors is a man older than 75 in good health. The CDR3 runs from the conserved cysteine through the conserved F or W.

V gene: TRBV9
CDR3 protein: CASSVGGGGQETQYF

V gene: TRBV6-2/TRBV6-3
CDR3 protein: CASSPPSGLAGSTDTQYF

V gene: TRBV5-1
CDR3 protein: CASSLGGRSSTDTQYF

V gene: TRBV9
CDR3 protein: CASSALTGQQETQFF

V gene: TRBV5-1
CDR3 protein: CASSLETSRSNSPLHF

V gene: TRBV12-3/TRBV12-4
CDR3 protein: CASSLSDRGTEAFF

V gene: TRBV5-1
CDR3 protein: CASSLAPGTSGGNEQFF

V gene: TRBV12-3/TRBV12-4
CDR3 protein: CASSLIYSEQFF

V gene: TRBV3-1
CDR3 protein: CASSQGSTKGEQYF

V gene: TRBV5-1
CDR3 protein: CASSLGENTGELFF

V gene: TRBV7-9
CDR3 protein: CASSLVGPDREYEQYF

V gene: TRBV7-8
CDR3 protein: CASSPPGGVETQYF

V gene: TRBV7-3
CDR3 protein: CTSSVGQGSSEAFF

V gene: TRBV5-1
CDR3 protein: CASSLVSGGQNIQYF

V gene: TRBV7-2
CDR3 protein: CASSLAAGGADTQYF

V gene: TRBV4-1
CDR3 protein: CASSQDNGELFF

V gene: TRBV6-5
CDR3 protein: CASSYPEREGEETQFF

V gene: TRBV20-1
CDR3 protein: CSARDDRFYGYTF

V gene: TRBV4-1
CDR3 protein: CASSQEGQIAGVDNEQFF

V gene: TRBV5-4
CDR3 protein: CASSQGLARRGDTQYF

V gene: TRBV5-4
CDR3 protein: CASSGETGGGTGELFF

V gene: TRBV5-1
CDR3 protein: CASSFKTGDSYEQYF

V gene: TRBV2
CDR3 protein: CASRQGRDGYTF

V gene: TRBV7-2
CDR3 protein: CASSLDGTGSYEQYF

V gene: TRBV7-2
CDR3 protein: CASSLNRGLYEQYF

V gene: TRBV7-2
CDR3 protein: CASSLNRGTADYGYTF

V gene: TRBV7-2
CDR3 protein: CASSFLAEVGEQYF

V gene: TRBV6-2/TRBV6-3
CDR3 protein: CASRKPRGRSTDTQYF

V gene: TRBV7-2
CDR3 protein: CASSLEAGWEQYF

V gene: TRBV2
CDR3 protein: CARGQGLYNEQFF

V gene: TRBV30
CDR3 protein: CAWSVGQPGSGANVLTF

V gene: TRBV7-2
CDR3 protein: CASTHLAGAGELFF

V gene: TRBV5-1
CDR3 protein: CASSVVTAQETQYF

V gene: TRBV9
CDR3 protein: CASSEGVGGSSGGEQFF

V gene: TRBV18
CDR3 protein: CASSPGQDYNEQFF

V gene: TRBV6-6
CDR3 protein: CASSSARGSYGYTF

V gene: TRBV5-1
CDR3 protein: CASRGTSSGANVLTF

V gene: TRBV29-1
CDR3 protein: CSVIQGYQETQYF

V gene: TRBV20-1
CDR3 protein: CSASSRLAGASKNIQYF

V gene: TRBV6-5
CDR3 protein: CASSYGLGNYGYTF

V gene: TRBV6-1
CDR3 protein: CASSDPAIHGYTF

V gene: TRBV12-3/TRBV12-4
CDR3 protein: CASSLTSGYYNEQFF

V gene: TRBV6-2/TRBV6-3
CDR3 protein: CASSSPGTGKHTQYF

V gene: TRBV4-2
CDR3 protein: CASSQEARGGFGYTF

V gene: TRBV11-1
CDR3 protein: CASSSITSGSVSGELFF

V gene: TRBV15
CDR3 protein: CATMTGTSGRALGDTQYF

V gene: TRBV6-1
CDR3 protein: CASSDGGTGLGETQYF